This T cell receptor (beta chain) originates from a study of cytomegalovirus exposure and HLA in healthy donors. Germline V gives CDR1 ENHRY, CDR2 SYGVKD. V lost 3 bases and J lost 8; bases outside the gene matches: 7. The CDR3 totals 15 residues. PCR primers comprised 60 Vbeta and 13 Jbeta primers. Assay: immunoSEQ multiplex PCR; the TCRdb copy retains only in-frame clones and omits some. The data show 110,000 to 150,000 clones, 8.5% to 10% seen once. Source material: PBMCs. The origin of this receptor is a man in his fifties in good health and CMV-seronegative. The chain has TRBV10-3 and TRBJ2-1, with 10 bases aligning to TRBD2. The CDR3 sequence is CAISEGAGGVDEQFF. DNA for the CDR3: TGTGCCATCAGTGAAGGAGCGGGGGGGGTGGATGAGCAGTTCTTC.